The 13 T cell receptor beta chains given below trace back to one sample, sequenced in a study of blood T cell repertoires in COVID-19. Profiled with immunoSEQ multiplex PCR; TCRdb holds only in-frame clones, not every one. The sample lists 70,000 or so clones, roughly 90% occurring once. The sequencing input was peripheral blood. These receptors were obtained from a man aged 50 to 60 with acute or convalescent COVID-19.

The rearrangement joins TRBV27 to TRBJ1-5, with D possibly TRBD1 on 6 matching bases. Looked up from germline, CDR1 is MNHEY and CDR2 is SMNVEV (reference sequence). V lost 6 bases and J 2 bases, leaving 8 bases between the germline ends. The CDR3 sequence is 13 residues long. CDR3 sequence: CASRQGRNQPQHF. CDR3 in DNA: TGTGCCAGCAGACAGGGTCGCAATCAGCCCCAGCATTTT.

The chain carries TRBV11-2 and TRBJ1-6, with 8 bases fitting TRBD1. Germline-derived CDR1 and CDR2 are SGHAT and FQNNGV. CDR3 size: 15 residues. V shed 5 bases, J shed 9 bases, and the junction held 9 bases outside the gene matches. CDR3 DNA: TGTGCCAGCAGCAAAGGAGGACAGGGATTTTCACCCCTCCACTTT. Residues: CASSKGGQGFSPLHF.

This clone came up once. The V and J genes are TRBV10-3 and TRBJ2-5; TRBD1 aligns across 8 bases. V trimming: 4 bases; J trimming: 2 bases; junction bases outside the gene matches: 3. Germline-derived CDR1 and CDR2 are ENHRY and SYGVKD. CDR3 length: 14 amino acids. CDR3 nucleotides: TGTGCCATCAGTGGTACAGGGGGTCAAGAGACCCAGTACTTC. Translating it yields CAISGTGGQETQYF.

This chain uses TRBV5-4 with TRBJ2-3; TRBD1 agrees at 9 bases. Trimming took 4 bases from V and 3 from J; bases not matched to a gene: 9. The CDR3 is 16 residues long. The germline V gene has CDR1 SGHNT and CDR2 YYREEE (reference sequence). The CDR3 region has the DNA TGTGCCAGCAGCCCAGCTGGACAGGGGAAGACAGATACGCAGTATTTT. Residues: CASSPAGQGKTDTQYF.

CDR3 in amino acids: CASSGGFDTQYF. The CDR3 bases are TGTGCCAGTAGTGGCGGGTTCGATACGCAGTATTTT. The chain uses TRBV19 and TRBJ2-3; weak D call: TRBD2 (5 bases). CDR1 is LNHDA and CDR2 is SQIVND in the germline V gene (reference sequence). Between the trimmed V and J ends, which lost 5 bases and 6 bases, there was a span of 9 bases. The CDR3 length is 12 residues.

The chain employs TRBV19 and TRBJ2-3; D is perhaps TRBD1 (5 bases). This CDR3 is 17 amino acids long. Trimming took 6 bases from V and 0 from J, leaving 19 bases between them. From germline, CDR1 is LNHDA and CDR2 SQIVND (reference sequence). This chain's CDR3 is CASSSHRSHYSTDTQYF. The CDR3 DNA follows: TGTGCCAGTAGCTCCCACAGGTCTCACTATAGCACAGATACGCAGTATTTT.

The rearrangement joins TRBV23-1 to TRBJ2-1, with TRBD2 matching over 8 bases. TRBV23-1 carries the ORF label, with uncertain function. The CDR3 has 18 amino acids. Germline trimming cut 4 bases from V and 10 bases from J; bases unmatched to any gene: 21. The CDR3, as DNA: TGCGCCAGCAGTCGCCGCGGGGGTGTCGAGCGGGAGCAAGGGGAGCAGTTCTTC. Protein: CASSRRGGVEREQGEQFF.

This rearrangement joins TRBV3-1 (or the pseudogene TRBV3-2) to TRBJ1-6; possibly TRBD1 for D (6 bases). The germline CDR1 and CDR2 sequences are LGHDT and YNNKEL (reference sequence). V lost 1 base, J lost 8 bases, and 6 bases lay in between. The CDR3 is 13 amino acids. CDR3 protein: CASSQGQDSPLHF. The CDR3 DNA reads TGTGCCAGCAGCCAAGGACAGGATTCACCCCTCCACTTT.

This sequence joins TRBV9 and TRBJ2-7; 8 bases agree with TRBD2. V dropped 2 bases and J dropped 0; count of bases not matched to a gene: 7. The germline V gene encodes CDR1 SGDLS and CDR2 YYNGEE. There are 16 residues in the CDR3. The CDR3 sequence: CASSVGGGGLSYEQYF. The CDR3 region has the DNA TGTGCCAGCAGCGTCGGGGGGGGAGGGCTCTCCTACGAGCAGTACTTC. The full variable domain, with the rest looked up from reference TRBV9 and TRBJ2-7, is DSGVTQTPKHLITATGQRVTLRCSPRSGDLSVYWYQQSLDQGLQFLIQYYNGEERAKGNILERFSAQQFPDLHSELNLSSLELGDSALYFCASSVGGGGLSYEQYFGPGTRLTVT.

The chain links TRBV25-1 to TRBJ2-5, with D uncertain. V lost 0 bases, J lost 1 base, and 6 bases lay in between. The CDR3 length is 14 residues. CDR1 MGHDK and CDR2 SYGVNS come from the germline V gene. In DNA form, the CDR3 reads TGTGCCAGCAGTGAATATGTCGGCCAAGAGACCCAGTACTTC. Protein product: CASSEYVGQETQYF.

The chain joins TRBV7-9 to TRBJ1-1; 9 bases are shared with TRBD1. The ends lost 5 bases at V and 5 bases at J; junction bases unmatched: 6. This CDR3 is 14 amino acids long. In germline, CDR1 is SEHNR, CDR2 FQNEAQ (reference sequence). CDR3 in amino acids: CASSQGQGYTEAFF. CDR3 bases: TGTGCCAGCAGCCAGGGACAGGGATATACTGAAGCTTTCTTT.

The J gene is TRBJ1-4, the V gene TRBV3-1 (or the pseudogene TRBV3-2); D is ambiguous. Germline V gene lookup returns CDR1 LGHDT and CDR2 YNNKEL (reference sequence). V was shortened by 0 bases and J by 0 bases, with 11 bases between the two germline ends. CDR3 length: 17 amino acids. CDR3 in DNA: TGTGCCAGCAGCCAAGATTTAGTTCTTGCAACTAATGAAAAACTGTTTTTT. This codes for CASSQDLVLATNEKLFF.

J is TRBJ1-6 and V is TRBV12-5, with D possibly matching TRBD1 (5 bases). Germline CDR1 and CDR2: LGHNT and FRNRAP. V was clipped by 2 bases and J by 4 bases, with 21 bases between them. CDR3 size: 19 residues. The CDR3 DNA sequence: TGTGCTAGTGGTTTGAATGGAGGGGCCTCACTAGAGTATAATTCACCCCTCCACTTT. Translation gives CASGLNGGASLEYNSPLHF.